One sample yielded the 31 T cell receptor beta chains listed below, sequenced in a study of cytomegalovirus exposure and HLA in healthy donors. PCR primers comprised 60 Vbeta and 13 Jbeta primers. Clones were sequenced by immunoSEQ multiplex PCR, and TCRdb holds only the in-frame ones, with some missing. This sample yields about 260,000 clones, of which under 80% are seen a single time; around 2.3% belongs to the top ten. Sequencing was carried out using PBMCs. The origin of the receptors is a female donor in good health and CMV-seronegative.

J is TRBJ2-5 and V is TRBV29-1; 7 bases line up with TRBD2. The J call could be wrong; TRBJ2-7 is a better fit for the DNA end. Germline V lookup: CDR1 SQVTM, CDR2 ANQGSEA. The CDR3 is 15 amino acids. CDR3 bases: TGCAGCGGAAGATATAGGGCTAGCGGAGCTTACGAGCAGTACTTC. Its protein product is CSGRYRASGAYEQYF.

This clone was counted only a few times. J is TRBJ2-7 and V is TRBV5-6, with 12 bases lining up with TRBD2. J gave up 2 bases and V 2 bases, and 8 bases lay outside the gene matches. CDR3 length equals 17 residues. The germline V gene has CDR1 SGHDT and CDR2 YYEEEE. The CDR3 bases are TGTGCCAGCAGCTTAAGGAGGCTAGCGGGAGGGCCCTACGAGCAGTACTTC. Encoded protein: CASSLRRLAGGPYEQYF.

The chain uses TRBV10-3 and TRBJ2-3, with 9 positions matching TRBD1. The V and J ends lost 5 bases and 0 bases, in that order; junction bases with no gene match: 9. The CDR3 has 17 residues. Germline V CDR1 and CDR2: ENHRY, SYGVKD. The CDR3 is CAISLRPGQGSTDTQYF. For the CDR3, the DNA is TGTGCCATCAGTCTACGACCGGGACAGGGTAGCACAGATACGCAGTATTTT.

The V call is TRBV5-4, the J call TRBJ1-1, with a weak D call TRBD1 (5 bases). The CDR3 is 13 amino acids. The ends were cut back, 4 bases at V and 1 base at J, with 8 bases in the middle. Germline V gene lookup returns CDR1 SGHNT and CDR2 YYREEE (reference sequence). The CDR3 DNA reads as TGTGCCAGCAGCCAGGGTGGGAACACTGAAGCTTTCTTT. Its protein is CASSQGGNTEAFF.

In its sample, this clone was seen once. The rearrangement links TRBV6-1 to TRBJ2-1; D unclear. The V and J ends lost 3 bases and 9 bases respectively, with 12 bases between them. This CDR3 is 13 amino acids long. Germline values: CDR1 MNHNS, CDR2 SASEGT. The CDR3 sequence: CASSDYPPREQFF. CDR3 sequence (DNA): TGTGCCAGCAGTGACTATCCCCCACGTGAGCAGTTCTTC.

The chain uses TRBV14 and TRBJ2-2; TRBD1 matches 8 bases. Germline V gives CDR1 SGHDN, CDR2 FVKESK. With 4 bases clipped from V and 0 bases from J, the junction kept 4 bases outside the gene matches. CDR3 size: 16 residues. The CDR3 nucleotides read TGTGCCAGCAGCCCCCGGGACAGGACGAACACCGGGGAGCTGTTTTTT. Translation: CASSPRDRTNTGELFF.

This clone was seen a handful of times. The rearrangement uses TRBV5-1 and TRBJ2-7; D unresolved. Trimming took off 1 base at V and 0 bases at J, with 14 bases between the two ends. CDR3 length: 16 amino acids. The germline V gene encodes CDR1 SGHRS and CDR2 YFSETQ. CDR3 in DNA: TGCGCCAGCAGCTTGTCCCCGCTAGGATCCTCCTACGAGCAGTACTTC. It is translated as CASSLSPLGSSYEQYF. Full variable domain (outside the CDR3, taken from reference TRBV5-1 and TRBJ2-7): KAGVTQTPRYLIKTRGQQVTLSCSPISGHRSVSWYQQTPGQGLQFLFEYFSETQRNKGNFPGRFSGRQFSNSRSEMNVSTLELGDSALYLCASSLSPLGSSYEQYFGPGTRLTVT.

The chain recombines TRBV5-1 with TRBJ1-1, with 7 bases aligning to TRBD1. Losses at the gene ends were 0 bases for V and 5 bases for J; bases not matched to a gene: 4. The length of the CDR3 is 14 residues. Germline-derived CDR1 and CDR2 are SGHRS and YFSETQ. Here the CDR3 reads CASSLGRGETEAFF. For the CDR3, the DNA is TGCGCCAGCAGCTTGGGCAGGGGGGAAACTGAAGCTTTCTTT.

V and J are TRBV2 and TRBJ1-5, with D possibly TRBD1 on 6 matching bases. Germline-derived CDR1 and CDR2 are SNHLY and FYNNEI. The CDR3 length is 14 residues. The V gene lost 3 bases and the J gene lost 6 bases, with 12 bases spanning the gap. The DNA of the CDR3 is TGTGCCAGCAGTGAGGACAGCAAGTTTCAGCCCCAGCATTTT. Translating gives CASSEDSKFQPQHF.

This rearrangement joins TRBV18 to TRBJ1-4; no clear D gene. Trimming removed 5 bases at V and 4 bases at J, with 8 bases between. The CDR3 loop spans 13 amino acids. Looked up from germline, CDR1 is KGHSH and CDR2 is LQKENI. The CDR3 sequence is CASSGGLNEKLFF. CDR3 bases: TGTGCCAGCTCAGGCGGGCTTAATGAAAAACTGTTTTTT.

J is TRBJ2-7 and V is TRBV27, with D unclear. V lost 8 bases and J lost 3, with 17 bases in between. The CDR3 contains 14 residues. CDR1 is MNHEY, CDR2 SMNVEV, per germline (reference sequence). CDR3 nucleotide sequence: TGTGCCAGCCGCCTAGGCTTTTTTAGCTACGAGCAGTACTTC. Amino acids: CASRLGFFSYEQYF.

The rearrangement links TRBV7-6 to TRBJ2-5; D might be TRBD1 (6 bases). The better agreement between TRBJ2-7 and the DNA end casts doubt on the J call. Germline V lookup: CDR1 SGHVS, CDR2 FNYEAQ. This CDR3 is built from 12 residues. CDR3 in amino acids: CASNIRGPEQYF. The DNA of the CDR3 is TGTGCCAGCAACATCAGGGGTCCCGAGCAGTACTTC.

Here the CDR3 DNA reads TGTGCCAGCAGTGTTCCTAGCGGGAGACACAATGAGCAGTTCTTC. This encodes CASSVPSGRHNEQFF. V is TRBV25-1 and J is TRBJ2-1; 10 bases are shared with TRBD2. In germline, CDR1 is MGHDK, CDR2 SYGVNS. The CDR3 has 15 amino acids. V was clipped by 4 bases and J by 5 bases; unmatched bases: 5.

This rearrangement joins TRBV5-1 to TRBJ2-5, with 8 bases identical to TRBD2. The CDR3 length is 15 residues. J was trimmed by 3 bases and V by 0 bases; bases with no gene match: 4. From germline, CDR1 is SGHRS and CDR2 YFSETQ. The CDR3 loop reads CASSLGGLGKETQYF. In DNA form, the CDR3 reads TGCGCCAGCAGCTTGGGGGGACTAGGGAAAGAGACCCAGTACTTC.

J is TRBJ1-2 and V is TRBV28; tentative D call: TRBD1 (5 bases). The germline CDR1 and CDR2 sequences are MDHEN and SYDVKM. CDR3 length: 12 amino acids. V was clipped by 6 bases and J by 6 bases, with 11 bases between them. The CDR3: CASRSGLNGYTF. CDR3 sequence (DNA): TGTGCCAGCAGGTCAGGGTTGAATGGCTACACCTTC.

The CDR3: CASTPRTGGNEKLFF. The DNA for the CDR3 is TGTGCCAGCACCCCCAGGACAGGGGGTAATGAAAAACTGTTTTTT. This chain connects TRBV6-5 to TRBJ1-4; 10 positions match TRBD1. Germline V lookup: CDR1 MNHEY, CDR2 SVGAGI. Trimming at V came to 7 bases and at J to 4 bases, leaving 6 bases not matched to a gene. This CDR3 is 15 amino acids long.

The CDR3 nucleotides are TGCGCCAGCAGCCAACTTTCCGGGACACCTAAAGAGACCCAGTACTTC. It translates to CASSQLSGTPKETQYF. The chain uses TRBV4-1 and TRBJ2-5; the D gene is possibly TRBD1 (6 bases). This CDR3 spans 16 amino acids. CDR1 is MGHRA and CDR2 is YSYEKL in the germline V gene. Trimming took off 2 bases at V and 3 bases at J, with 16 bases between the two ends.

The chain combines TRBV2 with TRBJ2-7; 8 bases map to TRBD1. Germline values: CDR1 SNHLY, CDR2 FYNNEI. This CDR3 contains 12 residues. With V trimmed by 6 bases and J by 5 bases, 3 bases remained unmatched. The CDR3 region has the DNA TGTGCCAGCAGGACAGGGGTCCACGAGCAGTACTTC. It encodes CASRTGVHEQYF.

This chain links TRBV7-9 with TRBJ2-7; TRBD1 agrees at 10 bases. Germline values: CDR1 SEHNR, CDR2 FQNEAQ (reference sequence). The V gene end was trimmed by 4 bases and the J gene end by 5 bases; junction bases not matched to a gene: 5. This CDR3 region has 14 residues. The CDR3 loop is CASSSTGGVNEQYF. The CDR3 DNA follows: TGTGCCAGCAGCTCGACAGGGGGCGTTAACGAGCAGTACTTC.

The CDR3 region is CAWSVQGLAPYEQYF. CDR3 sequence (DNA): TGTGCCTGGAGTGTACAGGGACTAGCCCCCTACGAGCAGTACTTC. V gene TRBV30 combines with J gene TRBJ2-7; TRBD2 matches 9 bases. This CDR3 is 15 amino acids long. V trimming: 0 bases; J trimming: 2 bases; junction bases outside the gene matches: 5. The germline gives CDR1 GTSNPN, CDR2 SVGIG (reference sequence).

The chain recombines TRBV5-1 with TRBJ1-5; 9 bases agree with TRBD1. The CDR3 has 20 residues. CDR1 SGHRS and CDR2 YFSETQ come from the germline V gene. Trimming at V came to 6 bases and at J to 0 bases, leaving 19 bases not matched to a gene. CDR3 DNA sequence: TGCGCCAGCACCGATCTATTACCGGGACAGGGTGAAGATAGCAATCAGCCCCAGCATTTT. Protein product: CASTDLLPGQGEDSNQPQHF.

The chain has TRBV4-1 and TRBJ2-7; 8 bases agree with TRBD2. The CDR3 has 16 amino acids. Trimming took 3 bases from V and 3 from J; bases not matched to a gene: 10. The V gene's germline CDR1 is MGHRA and CDR2 YSYEKL. CDR3 region: CASSQKTGTRFYEQYF. The CDR3 bases are TGCGCCAGCAGCCAGAAAACCGGGACTAGATTCTACGAGCAGTACTTC.

This clone was detected only once. The chain has TRBV4-2 and TRBJ1-6; tentative D call: TRBD1 (5 bases). The V end lost 0 bases, the J end lost 9 bases, and 15 bases lay between the germline ends. This CDR3 comprises 16 residues. The germline gives CDR1 LGHNA, CDR2 YNFKEQ. The DNA of the CDR3 is TGTGCCAGCAGCCAAGATGGGGAAATGGGGGGTTCACCCCTCCACTTT. This sequence encodes CASSQDGEMGGSPLHF.

Remarks on this clone: Germline and junction disagree at one end, which may indicate a read error. This chain uses TRBV7-9 with TRBJ1-2; TRBD1 matches 8 bases. Germline V gene sequence: CDR1 SEHNR, CDR2 FQNEAQ (reference sequence). The CDR3 totals 17 residues. The CDR3 nucleotides read TGTTCCAGCAGCTCGCGGGACAACAGGGGGAGTGACTATGGCTACACCTTC. Protein sequence: CSSSSRDNRGSDYGYTF.

V usage is TRBV15 and J usage is TRBJ1-3; D perhaps matches TRBD1 (5 bases). Germline values: CDR1 LNHNV, CDR2 YYDKDF (reference sequence). This CDR3 has 16 residues. V lost 3 bases and J 5 bases, leaving 17 bases between the germline ends. The CDR3 here is CATSSEMQGTRNTIYF. The CDR3 region has the DNA TGTGCCACCAGCAGCGAGATGCAGGGAACCCGAAACACCATATATTTT.

The CDR3 region is CSATGLNEQFF. The CDR3 nucleotides read TGCAGTGCTACAGGGTTGAATGAGCAGTTCTTC. This chain joins TRBV20-1 and TRBJ2-1, with D possibly being TRBD1 (5 bases). Germline V CDR1 and CDR2: DFQATT, SNEGSKA (reference sequence). V dropped 4 bases and J dropped 7 bases, with 8 bases sitting between them. The CDR3 runs 11 residues.

This chain joins TRBV28 and TRBJ2-1; 11 bases are shared with TRBD2. V lost 4 bases, J lost 2 bases, and 1 base stayed unmatched. Germline CDR1 is MDHEN and CDR2 is SYDVKM. The CDR3 loop spans 15 amino acids. The CDR3: CASSSGLAAYNEQFF. CDR3 bases: TGTGCCAGCAGTTCGGGACTAGCGGCCTACAATGAGCAGTTCTTC.

This chain links TRBV7-6 with TRBJ2-3; D not certain. This CDR3 contains 16 residues. Deletions cut 5 bases from V and 0 bases from J, with 15 bases between. CDR1 and CDR2 (germline): SGHVS, FNYEAQ. The CDR3 region has the DNA TGTGCCAGCAGCCTCTCGACGTACAGCAGCACAGATACGCAGTATTTT. It is translated as CASSLSTYSSTDTQYF.

The chain has TRBV27 and TRBJ2-3; possible D gene TRBD2, 5 bases. The CDR3 has 13 residues. The V and J ends lost 0 bases and 10 bases respectively, with 11 bases between them. Per the germline V gene, CDR1 is MNHEY and CDR2 is SMNVEV (reference sequence). This chain's CDR3 is CASSLSRGEAQYF. The CDR3 DNA sequence: TGTGCCAGCAGTTTATCCCGGGGAGAGGCGCAGTATTTT.

This clone was seen a handful of times. In nucleotides, the CDR3 is TGTGCCAGTAAACGGACAGGGGGCTTCGAGCAGTACTTC. This gives the protein CASKRTGGFEQYF. J is TRBJ2-7 and V is TRBV19, with TRBD1 matching 11 bases. Looked up from germline, CDR1 is LNHDA and CDR2 is SQIVND (reference sequence). The CDR3 length is 13 residues. V shed 7 bases and J 6 bases; nucleotides not matched to a gene: 5.

This chain uses TRBV2 with TRBJ2-2, with 11 positions matching TRBD1. Trimming took 6 bases from V and 5 from J; bases not matched to a gene: 2. The V gene's germline CDR1 is SNHLY and CDR2 FYNNEI. This CDR3 contains 14 residues. In DNA form, the CDR3 reads TGTGCCAGCAGGGGACAGGGGGGGACCGGGGAGCTGTTTTTT. This sequence encodes CASRGQGGTGELFF.